This T cell receptor (beta chain) stems from a study of T cell repertoires in ileal Crohn's disease. V dropped 3 bases and J dropped 6; count of bases not matched to a gene: 2. CDR3 size: 12 residues. Germline CDR1 GTSNPN, CDR2 SVGIG (reference sequence). Noted time point: neoterminal ileum biopsy at postoperative endoscopy, about 6 months after surgery. There are a few counts of this clone. Some clones are missing from TCRdb's copy, which holds only in-frame ones; the method was immunoSEQ multiplex PCR. This table has about 10,000 clones, about four fifths appearing once. The specimen sequenced was ileal tissue. V is TRBV30 and J is TRBJ2-1; 7 bases map to TRBD1. The receptor's source is an adult with Crohn's disease. For the CDR3, the DNA is TGTGCCTGGAGCAGACAGGGCAATGAGCAGTTCTTC. It yields the protein CAWSRQGNEQFF.